The clone carrying this T cell receptor beta chain was seen a few times. This entry belongs to a study of shared clonotypes between healthy human individuals. The CDR3 consists of 12 residues. The V end lost 2 bases, the J end lost 6 bases, and 7 bases lay between the germline ends. CDR1 GTSNPN and CDR2 SVGIG come from the germline V gene (reference sequence). Profiling relied on immunoSEQ multiplex PCR, and the TCRdb table lists in-frame clones only, not all of them. The sample carries some 240,000 clones, about 69% recorded once. Sequencing was carried out using memory CD4+ T cells sorted from blood. The subset denotes: CD45RA-negative fraction. The V gene is TRBV30, the J gene TRBJ2-2; D might be TRBD1 or TRBD2, each matching 5 bases. This clonotype originated in a man aged 30 to 39 in good health. The CDR3 region is CAWSLGAGELFF. In DNA, the CDR3 is TGTGCCTGGAGTTTGGGGGCCGGGGAGCTGTTTTTT.